This T cell receptor beta chain is drawn from a study of shared clonotypes between healthy human individuals. Using immunoSEQ multiplex PCR, the repertoire was profiled, and TCRdb retains in-frame clones only, with some absent. This table holds approximately 810,000 clones, 80% to 95% found once. Unmatched junction bases numbered 1, after V lost 2 bases and J lost 4 bases. The CDR3 runs to 14 residues. The V gene's germline CDR1 is MNHEY and CDR2 SMNVEV (reference sequence). CD8 cells classed as naive were CD45RO-negative and positively selected for CCR7, excluding terminally differentiated effector memory CD45RA+ cells.

The clonotype originates from a man aged 25 to 40 in good health. The sequenced sample was naive CD8+ T cells sorted from blood. This rearrangement joins TRBV27 to TRBJ1-4; 7 nucleotides agree with TRBD1. The CDR3 protein is CASSLGQVNEKLFF. The CDR3 DNA follows: TGTGCCAGCAGTTTAGGACAGGTTAATGAAAAACTGTTTTTT.